The 16 T cell receptor beta chains listed next were all sequenced from one sample in a study of CD8 T cells in ankylosing spondylitis (dated by TCRdb to 2016 to 2017). Libraries were made using 5' RACE. These reads were obtained on an Illumina HiSeq 2500. TCRdb trimmed public reads at Q25 via fastp, called clones via MiXCR and kept in-frame beta chains. A single entry per CDR3 protein holds the most common genes and DNA from its merged rows. For this sample the table gives 350,000 to 400,000 distinct CDR3 sequences, of which 20% were detected only once. Clones ranked in the top ten supply roughly 14% of the sample. The sequenced sample consisted of blood, either unsorted or a sorted T cell fraction (not recorded which). These receptors were taken from a male donor with ankylosing spondylitis or in good health (not recorded which).

This clonotype was detected a few times. The genes are TRBV28 and TRBJ1-6, with unresolved D. V was clipped by 7 bases and J by 4 bases, with 8 bases between them. CDR3 length: 13 amino acids. Germline lookup yields CDR1 MDHEN and CDR2 SYDVKM. CDR3 nucleotides: TGTGCCAGCAACGGGCAGTATAATTCACCCCTCCACTTT. Its translation: CASNGQYNSPLHF.

This sequence joins TRBV20-1 and TRBJ2-3; 8 bases map to TRBD2. The CDR3 runs to 15 residues. V shed 6 bases and J 0 bases; nucleotides not matched to a gene: 8. In germline, CDR1 is DFQATT, CDR2 SNEGSKA (reference sequence). The CDR3 DNA follows: TGCAGTGCAGGGGGACTAGGGTTTAGCACAGATACGCAGTATTTT. Its translation is CSAGGLGFSTDTQYF.

This clonotype was detected once. The rearrangement links TRBV27 to TRBJ2-1; no reliable D call. The V end was cut by 6 bases, the J end by 14 bases, with 20 bases between. The CDR3 spans 13 residues. Looked up from germline, CDR1 is MNHEY and CDR2 is SMNVEV (reference sequence). CDR3 residues: CASSPTESYFKFF. In nucleotides, the CDR3 is TGTGCCAGCAGCCCCACAGAGTCCTACTTTAAGTTCTTC.

The table lists this clonotype with a few counts. This chain links TRBV6-2 or TRBV6-3 with TRBJ2-3; unclear D gene. Germline V CDR1 and CDR2: MNHEY, SVGEGT. The CDR3 is 15 residues long. Trimming took 0 bases from V and 5 from J, leaving 12 bases between them. The DNA of the CDR3 is TGTGCCAGCAGTTACTCGAGCCAGGTTGGAGATACGCAGTATTTT. Its protein is CASSYSSQVGDTQYF.

This clonotype turned up a few times. The chain combines TRBV12-3 or TRBV12-4 with TRBJ1-1, with 7 bases fitting TRBD1. Losses at the gene ends were 3 bases for V and 0 bases for J; bases not matched to a gene: 7. The CDR3 loop spans 16 amino acids. CDR3 coding DNA: TGTGCCAGCAGTTTGACAGGGATGGGGATGAACACTGAAGCTTTCTTT. Residues: CASSLTGMGMNTEAFF.

This sequence joins TRBV7-9 and TRBJ1-1; D gene ambiguous. CDR1 and CDR2 from the germline V gene are SEHNR and FQNEAQ (reference sequence). The V end lost 8 bases, the J end lost 6 bases, and 10 bases lay between the germline ends. This CDR3 is built from 11 residues. The CDR3 DNA sequence: TGTGCCAGCCATATAGGTGCTGAAGCTTTCTTT. Protein: CASHIGAEAFF.

The table lists this clonotype with a few counts. V usage is TRBV29-1 and J usage is TRBJ2-2, with 10 bases identical to TRBD1. This CDR3 comprises 15 residues. The V and J ends lost 3 bases and 3 bases, in that order; junction bases with no gene match: 4. Per the germline V gene, CDR1 is SQVTM and CDR2 is ANQGSEA. CDR3: CSVDSGQGYTGELFF. CDR3 bases: TGCAGCGTTGATTCGGGACAGGGGTACACCGGGGAGCTGTTTTTT.

The rearrangement links TRBV29-1 to TRBJ1-2; possible D gene TRBD1, 5 bases. The ends were cut back, 6 bases at V and 7 bases at J, with 15 bases in the middle. The CDR3 loop spans 12 amino acids. The germline V gene has CDR1 SQVTM and CDR2 ANQGSEA. The CDR3 DNA sequence: TGCAGCGTCGTGGGACCCGGGGCTGGCTACACCTTC. It specifies CSVVGPGAGYTF.

This clonotype was detected a few times. The chain uses TRBV18 and TRBJ1-2; D not resolved. Germline-derived CDR1 and CDR2 are KGHSH and LQKENI. Between the trimmed V and J ends, which lost 2 bases and 6 bases, there was a span of 10 bases. This CDR3 spans 13 amino acids. CDR3 residues: CASSPAGWDGYTF. The CDR3 nucleotides read TGTGCCAGCTCACCAGCGGGGTGGGATGGCTACACCTTC.

The V call is TRBV12-3 or TRBV12-4, the J call TRBJ2-2; D gene unclear. Trimming removed 6 bases at V and 5 bases at J, with 13 bases between. The CDR3 has 14 residues. CDR3 protein: CASSPTETTGELFF. The CDR3 DNA is TGTGCCAGCAGCCCGACTGAAACAACCGGGGAGCTGTTTTTT.

The J gene is TRBJ2-3, the V gene TRBV5-5; D possibly matches TRBD1 or TRBD2 (5 bases each). The V and J ends lost 2 bases and 2 bases respectively, with 21 bases between them. This CDR3 contains 18 residues. Germline CDR1 reads SGHKS; CDR2 reads YYEKEE (reference sequence). CDR3 region: CASSFRGLGRADTDTQYF. Here the CDR3 DNA reads TGTGCCAGCAGCTTCCGTGGGCTGGGGCGGGCTGACACAGATACGCAGTATTTT.

This clonotype has ten or more counts. V and J are TRBV12-3 or TRBV12-4 and TRBJ1-6; no definite D call. The V gene lost 3 bases and the J gene lost 10 bases, with 4 bases spanning the gap. This CDR3 has 11 amino acids. The CDR3 is CASSFGSPLHF. CDR3 DNA: TGTGCCAGCAGTTTCGGCTCACCCCTCCACTTT.

The CDR3 DNA sequence: TGTGCCAGCATTTCATCTTCCGGGGATGGCTACACCTTC. It is translated as CASISSSGDGYTF. The genes are TRBV2 and TRBJ1-2; no reliable D call. Trimming took off 7 bases at V and 6 bases at J, with 15 bases between the two ends. CDR3 length equals 13 residues. Germline V gene sequence: CDR1 SNHLY, CDR2 FYNNEI. Full variable domain (missing parts from reference TRBV2 and TRBJ1-2): EPEVTQTPSHQVTQMGQEVILRCVPISNHLYFYWYRQILGQKVEFLVSFYNNEISEKSEIFDDQFSVERPDGSNFTLKIRSTKLEDSAMYFCASISSSGDGYTFGSGTRLTVV.

This clonotype has a handful of counts. This chain uses TRBV19 with TRBJ1-2; D remains unclear. V shed 10 bases and J shed 4 bases, with 13 bases lying between them. CDR3 length: 12 residues. The germline CDR1 and CDR2 sequences are LNHDA and SQIVND (reference sequence). CDR3 DNA sequence: TGTGCCACGGTGCGGCTGGGCTATGGCTACACCTTC. Encoded protein: CATVRLGYGYTF.

This clonotype was found many times. This chain uses TRBV27 with TRBJ2-1; TRBD2 aligns across 7 bases. V lost 5 bases and J lost 3; bases outside the gene matches: 13. Germline-derived CDR1 and CDR2 are MNHEY and SMNVEV (reference sequence). The CDR3 extends over 17 amino acids. CDR3 region: CASSHLILAASYNEQFF. The CDR3 coding sequence is TGTGCCAGCAGTCACCTCATCCTAGCGGCCAGCTACAATGAGCAGTTCTTC.

There are a few counts of this clonotype. The chain combines TRBV7-6 with TRBJ2-2, with 9 bases fitting TRBD2. The CDR3 contains 16 residues. CDR1 is SGHVS and CDR2 is FNYEAQ in the germline V gene. After removal of 2 bases from V and 3 bases from J, the junction contained 4 bases not matched to a gene. The CDR3 is CASSLPGGGDTGELFF. CDR3 bases: TGTGCCAGCAGCTTACCTGGCGGGGGGGACACCGGGGAGCTGTTTTTT.